The 23 T cell receptor beta chains presented below share a single source sample, sequenced in a study of T cell responses to AZD1222 COVID-19 vaccine (dated by TCRdb to the early 2020s). The time point tag for this specimen amounts to: baseline before first vaccination. The library was generated by the immunoSEQ multiplex PCR assay. TCRdb took this table from immuneACCESS and kept in-frame rearrangements with V and J called. Such tables lack part of the clones; where checked against another copy, unresolved V genes explain under half of the gap, and the rest is unexplained. The sample table lists over 95,000 clones, about 86% of them with a count of one. 10% to 15% of the sample is in the top ten clones. This specimen consisted of peripheral blood, obtained on day 0 of AZD1222 vaccination. The receptors stem from an adult in good health.

The chain links TRBV25-1 to TRBJ2-7, with 7 bases identical to TRBD1. This CDR3 is built from 13 residues. V shed 4 bases and J 13 bases; nucleotides not matched to a gene: 13. The germline V gene has CDR1 MGHDK and CDR2 SYGVNS. CDR3 DNA sequence: TGTGCCAGCAGTGCCCCCGGGACACAGGGGTTATACTTC. Protein: CASSAPGTQGLYF.

This sequence joins TRBV28 and TRBJ1-1, with D unresolved. The CDR3 consists of 12 residues. CDR1 MDHEN and CDR2 SYDVKM come from the germline V gene. Trimming cost V 4 bases and J 2 bases, with 5 bases left between them. The DNA of the CDR3 is TGTGCCAGCAGTTATGTAAACACTGAAGCTTTCTTT. Encoded protein: CASSYVNTEAFF.

The chain joins TRBV28 to TRBJ1-4, with 11 nucleotides matching TRBD1. CDR1 and CDR2 (germline): MDHEN, SYDVKM. The CDR3 has 15 amino acids. The junction had 4 bases not matched to a gene; V was cut back by 6 bases and J by 4 bases. CDR3 in amino acids: CASRWTGGFNEKLFF. The CDR3 bases are TGTGCCAGCAGATGGACAGGGGGCTTTAATGAAAAACTGTTTTTT.

The chain employs TRBV5-1 and TRBJ2-6; D gene uncertain. Trimming took 1 base from V and 0 from J, leaving 11 bases between them. Germline values: CDR1 SGHRS, CDR2 YFSETQ. The CDR3 runs to 17 residues. The CDR3 DNA is TGCGCCAGCAGCTTGAAGGTCCAGGTCTCTGGGGCCAACGTCCTGACTTTC. It yields the protein CASSLKVQVSGANVLTF.

This clone appeared a single time. The genes are TRBV15 and TRBJ1-2, with D perhaps matching TRBD1 (5 bases). This CDR3 region has 14 residues. Deletions cut 7 bases from V and 4 bases from J, with 16 bases between. The germline V gene has CDR1 LNHNV and CDR2 YYDKDF (reference sequence). The chain's CDR3 is CATKAAGRGYGYTF. CDR3 sequence (DNA): TGTGCCACCAAGGCGGCAGGGAGAGGCTATGGCTACACCTTC.

This sequence joins TRBV5-1 and TRBJ2-1, with TRBD2 matching 13 bases. CDR3 length equals 20 residues. Germline CDR1 and CDR2: SGHRS and YFSETQ. The J segment lost 0 bases and the V segment lost 2 bases, leaving 11 bases of the junction unmatched. The CDR3 is CASSLGLAGALASSYNEQFF. The CDR3 coding sequence is TGCGCCAGCAGCTTAGGACTAGCGGGAGCCTTGGCTAGCTCCTACAATGAGCAGTTCTTC.

This clone has just a few counts. V is TRBV18 and J is TRBJ1-5; D not resolved. The V and J ends lost 6 bases and 2 bases respectively, with 5 bases between them. This CDR3 has 12 residues. Germline CDR1 is KGHSH and CDR2 is LQKENI. CDR3 DNA: TGTGCCAGCTCCAGCGGCAATCAGCCCCAGCATTTT. It translates to CASSSGNQPQHF.

The chain has TRBV5-1 and TRBJ2-3; possible D gene TRBD2, 6 bases. The germline V gene has CDR1 SGHRS and CDR2 YFSETQ. CDR3 length: 13 amino acids. Trimming pared 6 bases from V and 4 bases from J, leaving 12 bases between. The CDR3 bases are TGCGCCAGCATAGCCTCGGGGGCAGATACGCAGTATTTT. It specifies CASIASGADTQYF.

The rearrangement uses TRBV5-1 and TRBJ1-3; no clear D. The CDR3 contains 14 residues. Germline V gene data show CDR1 as SGHRS and CDR2 as YFSETQ. The germline V and J ends were trimmed by 0 bases and 0 bases, with 4 bases remaining between them. The CDR3 loop reads CASSLAGSGNTIYF. Written as DNA, the CDR3 is TGCGCCAGCAGCTTGGCCGGCTCTGGAAACACCATATATTTT.

The chain combines TRBV4-1 with TRBJ2-7; D is possibly TRBD2 (6 bases). Germline CDR1 is MGHRA and CDR2 is YSYEKL. The V gene lost 2 bases and the J gene lost 3 bases, with 14 bases spanning the gap. There are 15 residues in the CDR3. The CDR3 DNA reads as TGCGCCAGCAGCCAAATAGTAGCGGAAGACTACGAGCAGTACTTC. Encoded protein: CASSQIVAEDYEQYF.

This chain connects TRBV27 to TRBJ1-1; D is possibly TRBD1 (5 bases). CDR1 and CDR2 (germline): MNHEY, SMNVEV (reference sequence). V was clipped by 8 bases and J by 0 bases, with 19 bases between them. This CDR3 region has 16 residues. The CDR3 here is CASRRGRGVMNTEAFF. The CDR3 nucleotides read TGTGCCAGCCGCCGAGGAAGGGGCGTCATGAACACTGAAGCTTTCTTT.

The chain employs TRBV6-1 and TRBJ2-3, with a tentative D call TRBD2 (6 bases). V lost 2 bases and J lost 7, with 16 bases in between. Germline lookup yields CDR1 MNHNS and CDR2 SASEGT. This CDR3 contains 15 residues. CDR3 sequence: CASSEIGGRRNTQYF. Here the CDR3 DNA reads TGTGCCAGCAGTGAAATTGGGGGGAGGAGAAATACGCAGTATTTT.

The V and J genes are TRBV3-1 (or the pseudogene TRBV3-2) and TRBJ2-1; TRBD1 might be the D (5 bases). CDR1 LGHDT and CDR2 YNNKEL come from the germline V gene (reference sequence). V was pared by 0 bases and J by 0 bases, with 15 bases between. The length of the CDR3 is 18 residues. This CDR3 reads CASSQDQGPACSYNEQFF. The CDR3 coding sequence is TGTGCCAGCAGCCAAGATCAGGGCCCAGCTTGCTCCTACAATGAGCAGTTCTTC.

V and J are TRBV28 and TRBJ2-1, with 7 nucleotides matching TRBD2. This CDR3 is built from 11 residues. The germline V gene encodes CDR1 MDHEN and CDR2 SYDVKM. V gave up 7 bases and J gave up 14 bases; unmatched junction bases: 8. CDR3 loop: CASNYGTTEFF. Written as DNA, the CDR3 is TGTGCCAGCAACTACGGGACTACGGAGTTCTTC.

CDR3 nucleotide sequence: TGTGCCAGCAGCCCAGGACAGGCTGACTACACCTTC. Translated, it gives CASSPGQADYTF. This chain connects TRBV12-3 or TRBV12-4 to TRBJ1-2, with 7 bases that match TRBD1. This CDR3 contains 12 residues. After removal of 6 bases from V and 10 bases from J, the junction contained 8 bases not matched to a gene.

The CDR3 here is CASSQNLAGFRELFF. DNA of the CDR3: TGTGCCAGCAGCCAAAATCTAGCGGGCTTCCGGGAGCTGTTTTTT. This chain connects TRBV3-1 (or the pseudogene TRBV3-2) to TRBJ2-2; 8 bases line up with TRBD2. Germline assignment: CDR1 LGHDT and CDR2 YNNKEL (reference sequence). The CDR3 runs 15 residues. Trimming removed 2 bases from V and 9 bases from J; junction bases left unmatched: 8.

The chain employs TRBV20-1 and TRBJ1-6; 12 bases are a match to TRBD1. Germline CDR1 is DFQATT and CDR2 is SNEGSKA (reference sequence). V shed 3 bases and J 10 bases; nucleotides not matched to a gene: 7. CDR3 length: 15 residues. The CDR3 nucleotides read TGCAGTGCTAGTGACCCGGGACAGGGGGCCTCACCCCTCCACTTT. Protein: CSASDPGQGASPLHF.

J is TRBJ2-1 and V is TRBV30, with a weak D call TRBD2 (6 bases). The CDR3 loop spans 14 amino acids. Germline values: CDR1 GTSNPN, CDR2 SVGIG (reference sequence). Trimming stripped 0 bases from V and 4 bases from J, with 10 bases between. The CDR3 nucleotides read TGTGCCTGGAGTGTAGCTAGCGTATACAATGAGCAGTTCTTC. Residues: CAWSVASVYNEQFF.

The chain couples TRBV7-9 to TRBJ2-1, with 8 bases aligning to TRBD2. The CDR3 sequence is 15 residues long. Per germline, CDR1 SEHNR and CDR2 FQNEAQ (reference sequence). V trimming: 1 base; J trimming: 9 bases; junction bases outside the gene matches: 8. The CDR3 protein is CASSLDFTSGREQFF. DNA of the CDR3: TGTGCCAGCAGCTTAGATTTCACTAGCGGCCGTGAGCAGTTCTTC.

This clone was observed a single time. The rearrangement uses TRBV7-2 and TRBJ2-5; D call uncertain. The CDR3 covers 11 residues. CDR1 SGHTA and CDR2 FQGNSA come from the germline V gene. V lost 4 bases, J lost 2 bases, and 2 bases lay in between. Written as DNA, the CDR3 is TGTGCCAGCAGCTCACAAGAGACCCAGTACTTC. Residues: CASSSQETQYF.

A few counts support this clone. The chain has TRBV29-1 and TRBJ2-7, with 8 bases matching TRBD2. Germline-derived CDR1 and CDR2 are SQVTM and ANQGSEA. J lost 3 bases, V lost 6 bases, and 7 bases had no gene match. This CDR3 has 13 residues. This CDR3 reads CSVRTSGNYEQYF. The DNA for the CDR3 is TGCAGCGTCCGAACTAGCGGAAACTACGAGCAGTACTTC.

The V call is TRBV10-1, the J call TRBJ1-5; no clear D. From germline, CDR1 is WNHNN and CDR2 SYGVQD (reference sequence). Trimming removed 4 bases at V and 3 bases at J, with 10 bases between. The CDR3 is 14 amino acids. The CDR3 DNA follows: TGCGCCAGCAGTGGGGCCTCCTTCAATCAGCCCCAGCATTTT. Translating it yields CASSGASFNQPQHF.

The chain recombines TRBV15 with TRBJ2-7; D is ambiguous. From germline, CDR1 is LNHNV and CDR2 YYDKDF (reference sequence). There are 14 residues in the CDR3. Trimming left V 0 bases short and J 3 bases short, with 9 bases between. This CDR3 reads CATSRETADYEQYF. CDR3 bases: TGTGCCACCAGCAGAGAAACTGCCGACTACGAGCAGTACTTC.